The text below deals with one T cell receptor beta chain. As yet, its antigen is unknown. TRB amplification used 250 ng of peripheral blood genomic DNA. The data belong to a study of T cell clusters in autoimmune cytopenias. Study context: Healthy control donors averaged roughly 50 years of age, with a median of almost 60 years.

The germline gives CDR1 MNHEY, CDR2 SVGEGT. This CDR3 has 13 residues. Findings and limits, study-wide: Exclusive TRB clusters were about 2.9-fold more numerous in healthy donors than in active autoimmune hepatitis. Clustering suggested that physiological T cell clusters were missing in primary autoimmune cytopenia patients.

TRB was amplified by touch-down multiplex PCR, primer pools A and B combined. TCRdb reprocessed the multiplex PCR reads; each CDR3 protein has one entry and no DNA is given. This sample lists around 6,800 distinct CDR3 sequences; its ten largest clones have roughly 18%. These same records also appear under a second study, on T cell repertoires in aging, cancer and after chemotherapy. That source notes: Over several months to years, re-sampled healthy donor repertoires clearly shared clones.

Input material: peripheral blood. This clonotype was sampled from a human donor in good health. The chain has TRBV6-2 or TRBV6-3 and TRBJ1-1. This chain's CDR3 is CASSYGSNLEAFF.